This TCR beta chain was retrieved from a study of blood T cell repertoires in COVID-19. Background on the study: Samples taken during acute and convalescent COVID-19 were collected in the United States, Italy and Spain. T cells, B-cell-depleted T cells, or PBMCs supplied cDNA or gDNA.

V lost 6 bases and J lost 9; bases outside the gene matches: 10. CDR3 length: 15 residues. In germline, CDR1 is MDHEN, CDR2 SYDVKM. Libraries were prepared by immunoSEQ multiplex PCR; TCRdb keeps only in-frame clonotypes and omits some of them. The sample comprises roughly 230,000 clones, more than 65% of which are singletons, and roughly 3.6% rests with the top ten. Participants had their cohort set by participant-reported clinical history. This sequence joins TRBV28 and TRBJ2-1; 11 bases agree with TRBD2. Sequences were obtained from PBMCs or T cells enriched from blood (not recorded which). The TCR originated in a man aged 50-59 years who had recovered from COVID-19. The CDR3 protein is CASSPKLAGVPEQFF. The CDR3 DNA reads as TGTGCCAGCAGCCCAAAACTAGCGGGAGTTCCTGAGCAGTTCTTC.